Following are 13 T cell receptor beta chains from one sample sequenced in a study of early stage breast cancer tumors. Measured with immunoSEQ multiplex PCR; TCRdb has only the in-frame clones, and not every one. This table has roughly 40,000 clones, 55% to 75% appearing once. The specimen was blood. Receptors originate from a person aged 45 to 59 with breast cancer.

The chain combines TRBV7-6 with TRBJ2-2; TRBD2 might be the D (7 bases). From germline, CDR1 is SGHVS and CDR2 FNYEAQ. V shed 4 bases and J shed 5 bases, with 23 bases lying between them. The CDR3 length is 18 residues. The CDR3 region has the DNA TGTGCCAGCAGCTCCCTCGAGGGGGGGTTAGCGTTTACCGGGGAGCTGTTTTTT. It is translated as CASSSLEGGLAFTGELFF.

This clone was picked up one time. V usage is TRBV9 and J usage is TRBJ1-2; 8 bases agree with TRBD1. The CDR3 runs to 15 residues. J gave up 4 bases and V 3 bases, and 8 bases lay outside the gene matches. Germline V gives CDR1 SGDLS, CDR2 YYNGEE. The DNA of the CDR3 is TGTGCCAGCAGCGAGGGACAGGCGTCCGGCTATGGCTACACCTTC. It is translated as CASSEGQASGYGYTF.

The J gene is TRBJ1-4, the V gene TRBV7-2; 10 bases are a match to TRBD1. The CDR3 sequence is 15 residues long. Germline loops: CDR1 SGHTA, CDR2 FQGNSA. The V gene end was trimmed by 5 bases and the J gene end by 10 bases; junction bases not matched to a gene: 10. CDR3 region: CASSSRTGGYGKLFF. The CDR3 coding sequence is TGTGCCAGCAGCAGTCGGACAGGGGGATATGGAAAACTGTTTTTT.

J is TRBJ2-7 and V is TRBV2; 7 nucleotides match TRBD2. Per germline, CDR1 SNHLY and CDR2 FYNNEI. The CDR3 covers 15 residues. Trimming cost V 2 bases and J 1 base; bases outside gene matches: 5. The CDR3 loop reads CASSEPSGISYEQYV. The CDR3 nucleotides are TGTGCCAGCAGTGAACCGAGCGGGATTTCCTACGAGCAGTACGTC.

The chain employs TRBV2 and TRBJ1-4; 8 nucleotides agree with TRBD1. CDR3 size: 14 residues. Trimming at V came to 7 bases and at J to 8 bases, leaving 9 bases not matched to a gene. Germline V CDR1 and CDR2: SNHLY, FYNNEI. The CDR3 loop is CASKRGRGQEKLFF. In nucleotides, the CDR3 is TGTGCCAGCAAACGGGGCAGGGGGCAGGAAAAACTGTTTTTT. The full variable domain, completed using reference TRBV2 and TRBJ1-4, is EPEVTQTPSHQVTQMGQEVILRCVPISNHLYFYWYRQILGQKVEFLVSFYNNEISEKSEIFDDQFSVERPDGSNFTLKIRSTKLEDSAMYFCASKRGRGQEKLFFGSGTQLSVL.

This clone was picked up a small number of times. The V gene is TRBV5-1, the J gene TRBJ1-2; TRBD1 agrees at 9 bases. The CDR3 runs to 16 residues. The germline gives CDR1 SGHRS, CDR2 YFSETQ. Trimming at V came to 0 bases and at J to 7 bases, leaving 10 bases not matched to a gene. CDR3 nucleotides: TGCGCCAGCAGCTTGGCCGATGGACAGGGGTTTAGTGGCTACACCTTC. Encoded protein: CASSLADGQGFSGYTF.

This clone was detected only a few times. This CDR3 reads CASGKGLAHTDTQYF. The CDR3 DNA follows: TGTGCCAGTGGAAAGGGACTAGCCCACACAGATACGCAGTATTTT. The chain links TRBV6-6 to TRBJ2-3, with 9 bases matching TRBD2. J was trimmed by 2 bases and V by 9 bases; bases with no gene match: 9. The CDR3 has 15 residues. CDR1 is MNHNY, CDR2 SVGAGI, per germline (reference sequence).

This clone came up a few times. The CDR3 loop reads CAWARLAGKEQYV. The DNA of the CDR3 is TGTGCCTGGGCGCGACTAGCGGGAAAAGAGCAGTACGTC. This chain links TRBV30 with TRBJ2-7, with 11 positions matching TRBD2. In germline, CDR1 is GTSNPN, CDR2 SVGIG (reference sequence). This CDR3 spans 13 amino acids. After removal of 5 bases from V and 7 bases from J, the junction contained 7 bases not matched to a gene.

The gene calls are TRBV10-3 and TRBJ1-2; tentative D call: TRBD1 (6 bases). The CDR3 length is 17 residues. Germline V gene lookup returns CDR1 ENHRY and CDR2 SYGVKD. Trimming removed 6 bases at V and 2 bases at J, with 22 bases between. The CDR3, as DNA: TGTGCCATCAGCAGACAGGCCGCTTCCCCAACGAACTATGGCTACACCTTC. Translated, it gives CAISRQAASPTNYGYTF.

The chain carries TRBV5-4 and TRBJ2-5; D might be TRBD2 (6 bases). The CDR3 length is 14 residues. Germline V gives CDR1 SGHNT, CDR2 YYREEE (reference sequence). V lost 4 bases to trimming and J lost 3 bases, with 13 bases between them. Here the CDR3 reads CASSGGTGEETQYF. The CDR3 DNA follows: TGTGCCAGCAGCGGAGGGACGGGAGAAGAGACCCAGTACTTC.

This chain joins TRBV5-1 and TRBJ1-1, with TRBD1 matching 8 bases. The J segment lost 5 bases and the V segment lost 5 bases, leaving 5 bases of the junction unmatched. This CDR3 contains 13 residues. Germline CDR1 is SGHRS and CDR2 is YFSETQ. CDR3 protein: CASSLTGETEAFF. DNA for the CDR3: TGCGCCAGCAGTCTGACAGGGGAAACTGAAGCTTTCTTT. The full variable domain, with the rest looked up from reference TRBV5-1 and TRBJ1-1, is KAGVTQTPRYLIKTRGQQVTLSCSPISGHRSVSWYQQTPGQGLQFLFEYFSETQRNKGNFPGRFSGRQFSNSRSEMNVSTLELGDSALYLCASSLTGETEAFFGQGTRLTVV.

The chain couples TRBV30 to TRBJ2-3, with D perhaps matching TRBD2 (5 bases). This CDR3 region has 15 residues. Germline CDR1 reads GTSNPN; CDR2 reads SVGIG (reference sequence). V shed 0 bases and J shed 2 bases, with 12 bases lying between them. The CDR3 region has the DNA TGTGCCTGGAGTGTATGGCTAGCCGACACAGATACGCAGTATTTT. Encoded protein: CAWSVWLADTDTQYF.

This sequence joins TRBV28 and TRBJ2-3, with 9 bases matching TRBD2. There are 16 residues in the CDR3. Germline loops: CDR1 MDHEN, CDR2 SYDVKM. Trimming took 3 bases from V and 3 from J; bases not matched to a gene: 7. The CDR3 protein is CASSFPGLAGTDTQYF. The CDR3 nucleotides read TGTGCCAGCAGTTTCCCGGGACTAGCAGGTACAGATACGCAGTATTTT.